Listed below are T cell receptor beta chains from one sample, sequenced in a study of CD8 T cells in ankylosing spondylitis. Via MiXCR, TCRdb re-called the 5' RACE reads, giving one row per CDR3 protein. This sample has about 300,000 distinct CDR3 sequences, with around a tenth found just once. Sequences were obtained from blood, either unsorted or a sorted T cell fraction (not recorded which). These receptors came from a female donor with ankylosing spondylitis or in good health (not recorded which). Each CDR3 is given with its conserved first and last residue. Each record gives: V gene, J gene, CDR3 protein.

v_call: TRBV4-2; j_call: TRBJ2-7; cdr3_aa: CASSHTRGRRAPEQYF
v_call: TRBV4-3; j_call: TRBJ2-3; cdr3_aa: CASSQDHTYGTDTQYF
v_call: TRBV20-1; j_call: TRBJ2-5; cdr3_aa: CSAPTGYETQYF
v_call: TRBV18; j_call: TRBJ1-4; cdr3_aa: CASSPLPALGPNNEKLFF
v_call: TRBV29-1; j_call: TRBJ1-1; cdr3_aa: CSVTRVNTEAFF
v_call: TRBV7-9; j_call: TRBJ2-7; cdr3_aa: CASSLAGGNEQYF
v_call: TRBV6-5; j_call: TRBJ2-7; cdr3_aa: CASSYDLLYEQYF
v_call: TRBV28; j_call: TRBJ2-7; cdr3_aa: CASSPGHVWAASSYEQYF
v_call: TRBV7-9; j_call: TRBJ2-1; cdr3_aa: CASSLAHGTNNEQFF
v_call: TRBV7-8; j_call: TRBJ1-3; cdr3_aa: CASSLPGGNSGNTIYF
v_call: TRBV6-5; j_call: TRBJ2-5; cdr3_aa: CASSYLDGFQETQYF
v_call: TRBV15; j_call: TRBJ2-5; cdr3_aa: CATSRAGSEETQYF
v_call: TRBV20-1; j_call: TRBJ2-3; cdr3_aa: CSARGPTGGADTDTQYF
v_call: TRBV27; j_call: TRBJ1-1; cdr3_aa: CASSLDGLKGTEAFF
v_call: TRBV20-1; j_call: TRBJ2-1; cdr3_aa: CSARGTSGEYNEQFF
v_call: TRBV7-2; j_call: TRBJ1-1; cdr3_aa: CASSQAGVAGAFF
v_call: TRBV12-3/TRBV12-4; j_call: TRBJ1-4; cdr3_aa: CASSFGQGHNEKLFF
v_call: TRBV11-2; j_call: TRBJ2-1; cdr3_aa: CASSSPRGTGSSYNEQFF
v_call: TRBV3-1; j_call: TRBJ2-2; cdr3_aa: CASSQAGTTNTGELFF
v_call: TRBV3-1; j_call: TRBJ2-7; cdr3_aa: CASSQDRTAASVTYGQYF
v_call: TRBV24-1; j_call: TRBJ2-2; cdr3_aa: CATVGSPFTGELFF
v_call: TRBV7-9; j_call: TRBJ2-7; cdr3_aa: CASSQGTHLSYEQYF
v_call: TRBV5-1; j_call: TRBJ2-3; cdr3_aa: CASSAFVRENTDTQYF
v_call: TRBV10-3; j_call: TRBJ1-6; cdr3_aa: CAISGRVDSPLHF
v_call: TRBV27; j_call: TRBJ2-2; cdr3_aa: CASSFSGMGELFF
v_call: TRBV4-2; j_call: TRBJ1-2; cdr3_aa: CASSQGSRDYGYTF
v_call: TRBV3-1; j_call: TRBJ1-2; cdr3_aa: CASSQDIASGYTF
v_call: TRBV20-1; j_call: TRBJ1-2; cdr3_aa: CSAPPRGGPHGYTF
v_call: TRBV5-1; j_call: TRBJ1-3; cdr3_aa: CASSLNSGNTIYF
v_call: TRBV20-1; j_call: TRBJ2-1; cdr3_aa: CSASTGTVYNEQFF
v_call: TRBV12-3/TRBV12-4; j_call: TRBJ1-5; cdr3_aa: CASSLGSGWSNQPQHF
v_call: TRBV6-5; j_call: TRBJ1-6; cdr3_aa: CASSYSSNANSPLHF
v_call: TRBV4-1; j_call: TRBJ2-7; cdr3_aa: CASSQDSRGTRPYEQYF
v_call: TRBV20-1; j_call: TRBJ1-2; cdr3_aa: CSARGPGLGNVNYGYTF
v_call: TRBV18; j_call: TRBJ2-3; cdr3_aa: CASSRGVGDTDTQYF
v_call: TRBV4-3; j_call: TRBJ2-1; cdr3_aa: CASSQDMATSDEQFF